This T cell receptor (beta chain) was captured in a study of vaccination effects on CD4 cells after COVID-19. Looking at the study overall: Sampling occurred a median 72 days post second dose, range 14 to 241.

CDR1 and CDR2 (germline): SGHDT, YYEEEE. CDR3 length: 13 residues. Trimming cost V 4 bases and J 5 bases; bases outside gene matches: 4. This clone was seen more than once but under ten times. As yet, its antigen is unknown. Before sequencing, viral peptide pools were used by the ViraFEST assay to expand antigen-specific CD4+ T cells. Upon completion of about 10 days in culture, CD4+ T cells were isolated. Two-dose vaccination with either BNT162b2 or mRNA-1273 was given to the participants. Clones were sequenced by immunoSEQ multiplex PCR, and TCRdb holds only the in-frame ones, with some missing. This table has tens of thousands of clones, 55% to 70% appearing once.

Material: CD4+ T cells from PBMCs cultured with SARS-CoV-2 spike peptides, obtained after COVID-19 vaccination. This receptor was obtained from a human donor who received a COVID-19 vaccine. This chain connects TRBV5-6 to TRBJ2-7; 9 positions agree with TRBD1. The CDR3 nucleotides are TGTGCCAGCAGCCCCGGGACAGGGAACGAGCAGTACTTC. As protein: CASSPGTGNEQYF.